The clone carrying this T cell receptor (beta chain) was observed at least ten times. This sample stems from a study of neurological immune-mediated disorders. CDR3 length: 15 amino acids. V lost 4 bases, J lost 4 bases, and 15 bases lay in between. Germline values: CDR1 SGHKS, CDR2 YYEKEE (reference sequence). TCRdb fed the 5' RACE reads into MiXCR, producing one record per CDR3 protein. The table records about 36,000 distinct CDR3 sequences, under 13% of them present only once. The chain links TRBV5-5 to TRBJ2-1; D might be TRBD1 (6 bases). The sequenced sample was PBMCs. The origin of this receptor is a woman aged 25 to 39 with HTLV-1-associated myelopathy (HAM/TSP). CDR3 sequence reads: CASSLPRTEYNEQFF. The DNA for the CDR3 is TGTGCCAGCAGCCTGCCGAGGACAGAATACAATGAGCAGTTCTTC.